This T cell receptor beta chain comes out of a study of shared clonotypes between healthy human individuals. Study-wide context: Each donor had three CD4 naive, three CD4 memory, two CD8 naive and one CD8 memory plate.

For this clone: No antigen is known for it.

From germline, CDR1 is SEHNR and CDR2 FQNEAQ (reference sequence). This CDR3 is built from 14 residues. Trimming stripped 3 bases from V and 4 bases from J, with 12 bases between. It was CD45RO-negative cells, positively selected for CCR7, that made up naive CD8 cells, with terminally differentiated effector memory CD45RA+ cells excluded. Regarding the study as a whole: Richness estimates generally favored naive over memory subsets.

The method was immunoSEQ multiplex PCR; TCRdb's version includes in-frame clones alone and lacks a portion of them. The table shows about 680,000 clones, with around 92% occurring only once. This receptor was obtained from a man aged 25-40 years in good health. Sample: naive CD8+ T cells sorted from blood. The V call is TRBV7-9, the J call TRBJ1-1; TRBD1 might be the D (6 bases). The CDR3 DNA reads TGTGCCAGCAGCTTCGACAGGCTGGGCACTGAAGCTTTCTTT. Translation gives CASSFDRLGTEAFF.